This T cell receptor (beta chain) was captured in a study of T cells in Graves' hyperthyroidism and ophthalmopathy. Study context: Peripheral blood was acquired at first diagnosis, ahead of any therapy whatsoever. The study, taken as a whole, reports: Onset of ophthalmopathy came a median roughly 6.9 months after the model predicted it. Most clonotypes that expanded in the thyroid above 0.001 also showed up in blood.

This clonotype has ten or more counts. Its specificity is not known. The CDR3 runs 14 residues. Per germline, CDR1 SGDLS and CDR2 YYNGEE. V trimming: 3 bases; J trimming: 4 bases; junction bases outside the gene matches: 5. TCR beta CDR3 regions were amplified from RNA. RT-PCR in the first round (using the HTBI primer set) targeted the TCR CDR3. TCRdb reprocessed the multiplex PCR reads via MiXCR and lists one record per CDR3 protein. Among fewer than 900,000 distinct CDR3 sequences, about 17% were seen once, and the ten largest hold about 8.4%. Patients between 18 and 65 years old had hyperthyroidism, newly diagnosed and lasting under 2 months.

Sequencing input: blood. The sequence derives from a man younger than 35 with Graves' hyperthyroidism. The J gene is TRBJ1-2, the V gene TRBV9; 8 bases fit TRBD1. CDR3 nucleotides: TGTGCCAGCAGCGAACAGGGGGACGGCTATGGCTACACCTTC. Residues: CASSEQGDGYGYTF.